The present T cell receptor (beta chain) was sequenced within a study of T-cell memory formation after mild COVID-19. With V trimmed by 2 bases and J by 3 bases, 7 bases remained unmatched. Germline values: CDR1 SQVTM, CDR2 ANQGSEA. The CDR3 loop spans 14 amino acids. TCRdb fed the 5' RACE reads into MiXCR, producing one record per CDR3 protein. Of about 430,000 distinct CDR3 sequences listed, roughly 26% are singletons. The sequence was obtained from an adult woman who had mild COVID-19 (a few samples of this study predate the infection). Cell type and time point are not known. Sequencing input: PBMCs or a T cell subset sorted from them (not recorded which). The J gene is TRBJ2-7, the V gene TRBV29-1; TRBD1 aligns across 7 bases. This CDR3 is CSVELPGGDYEQYF. The CDR3 DNA sequence: TGCAGCGTTGAACTCCCAGGGGGTGACTACGAGCAGTACTTC.